The entry that follows covers one T cell receptor (beta chain) sequence. In germline, CDR1 is SGHRS, CDR2 YFSETQ. The CDR3 runs to 14 residues. The germline V and J ends were trimmed by 0 bases and 5 bases, with 12 bases remaining between them. Ophthalmopathy donors showed moderate-to-severe activity, CAS ≥3, NOSPECS ≥4 and a duration under 3 months. RNA transcripts provided the template for amplifying TCR beta CDR3 regions. An initial RT-PCR round employing HTBI primers preceded a second-round multiplex PCR. TCRdb itself ran the multiplex PCR reads through MiXCR, one entry per CDR3 protein. The sample has 150,000 to 200,000 distinct CDR3 sequences, around two fifths seen once. These data belong to a study of Graves' ophthalmopathy and Graves' hyperthyroidism. About the research overall: Peripheral blood was gathered at the point of initial diagnosis, before any treatment started.

The chain couples TRBV5-1 to TRBJ2-7; D not certain. This clonotype was sampled from a young man with Graves' ophthalmopathy. Sequences were obtained from peripheral blood. The CDR3: CASSLEPRSDEQYF. The CDR3 bases are TGCGCCAGCAGCTTGGAGCCTAGAAGTGACGAGCAGTACTTC.